The rows below give T cell receptor beta chains drawn from one sample of a study of siplizumab effects on memory and regulatory T cells. This table comes from immunoSEQ multiplex PCR, and its TCRdb copy is limited to in-frame clones, with some not included. The sample lists 50,000 or so clones; over 90% were seen once. The sequenced material came from CD8+ T cells sorted from blood. The receptor source for this set is a human donor in good health. Each CDR3 is given with its conserved first and last residue. Each record gives: clone size, V gene, D gene, J gene, CDR3 protein, CDR3 DNA. D genes are given only for firm matches. Clone size is given for some rows only: seen once, a few or many times, or a class if the clone is expanded.

>NA|TRBV27|NA|TRBJ1-5
CASSLDINQPQHF
TGTGCCAGCAGTTTAGACATTAATCAGCCCCAGCATTTT
>NA|TRBV13|TRBD2|TRBJ2-3
CASSTREGTLAGGPADTQYF
TGTGCCAGCAGCACTAGGGAAGGGACCCTAGCGGGAGGGCCTGCAGATACGCAGTATTTT
>NA|TRBV7-9|NA|TRBJ2-3
CASSLAVTTGDTQYF
TGTGCCAGCAGCTTAGCTGTGACTACCGGAGATACGCAGTATTTT
>NA|TRBV9|NA|TRBJ1-1
CASSPDSLGAFF
TGTGCCAGCAGCCCGGACTCATTGGGTGCTTTCTTT
>once|TRBV25-1|NA|TRBJ1-1
CASSPSPQMNTEAFF
TGTGCCAGCAGTCCGTCTCCACAGATGAACACTGAAGCTTTCTTT
>NA|TRBV4-2|TRBD1|TRBJ2-2
CASSQDGMDRATGELFF
TGTGCCAGCAGCCAAGATGGCATGGACAGGGCCACCGGGGAGCTGTTTTTT
>NA|TRBV9|TRBD2|TRBJ2-2
CASSVVLGLDHGELFF
TGTGCCAGCAGCGTAGTTTTGGGACTAGATCACGGGGAGCTGTTTTTT
>NA|TRBV7-9|NA|TRBJ1-4
CASSPTGTRNEKLFF
TGTGCCAGCAGCCCGACCGGGACACGGAATGAAAAACTGTTTTTT
>once|TRBV27|TRBD2|TRBJ2-3
CASSLSVGGLAGSSTDTQYF
TGTGCCAGCAGTTTATCAGTGGGGGGACTAGCGGGGTCTAGCACAGATACGCAGTATTTT
>NA|TRBV2|NA|TRBJ1-6
CASSEEGGFYNSPLHF
TGTGCCAGCAGTGAAGAGGGGGGCTTTTATAATTCACCCCTCCACTTT
>NA|TRBV23-1|NA|TRBJ2-7
CASSQPEGTHEQYF
TGCGCCAGCAGTCAACCCGAGGGGACCCACGAGCAGTACTTC
>once|TRBV4-1|TRBD2|TRBJ2-3
CASSLSGRAINTQYF
TGCGCCAGCAGCTTAAGCGGGAGGGCCATAAATACGCAGTATTTT
>NA|TRBV7-3|NA|TRBJ2-1
CASSPRLSYNEQFF
TGTGCCAGCAGCCCCCGACTCTCCTACAATGAGCAGTTCTTC
>NA|TRBV4-1|TRBD1|TRBJ2-1
CASSQRDRGHNEQFF
TGCGCCAGCAGCCAAAGGGACAGGGGGCACAATGAGCAGTTCTTC
>NA|TRBV4-3|TRBD2|TRBJ2-1
CASSQDGAGENEQFF
TGCGCCAGCAGCCAAGACGGGGCGGGGGAAAATGAGCAGTTCTTC
>NA|TRBV19|TRBD2|TRBJ2-1
CASSISWGRAYNEQFF
TGTGCCAGTAGTATTAGTTGGGGGAGGGCCTACAATGAGCAGTTCTTC
>NA|TRBV9|NA|TRBJ1-2
CASSVADENYGYTF
TGTGCCAGCAGCGTAGCGGATGAAAACTATGGCTACACCTTC
>once|TRBV14|NA|TRBJ2-5
CASSTLDGETQYF
TGTGCCAGCAGTACCCTGGACGGGGAGACCCAGTACTTC
>NA|TRBV5-1|NA|TRBJ1-5
CASSLDSNQPQHF
TGCGCCAGCAGCTTGGATAGCAATCAGCCCCAGCATTTT
>NA|TRBV4-3|TRBD2|TRBJ2-7
CASSQALAAAYEQYF
TGCGCCAGCAGCCAAGCGCTAGCGGCAGCCTACGAGCAGTACTTC
>NA|TRBV30|NA|TRBJ1-5
CAWSVSNQPQHF
TGTGCCTGGAGTGTTTCGAATCAGCCCCAGCATTTT
>once|TRBV4-1|NA|TRBJ2-1
CASSQDPGVGNEQFF
TGCGCCAGCAGCCAGGACCCGGGAGTAGGTAATGAGCAGTTCTTC
>once|TRBV6-5|NA|TRBJ2-1
CASSRHKYNEQFF
TGTGCCAGCAGTCGCCACAAGTACAATGAGCAGTTCTTC
>NA|TRBV7-2|NA|TRBJ2-7
CASSLARDREYEQYF
TGTGCCAGCAGCTTAGCTAGGGACCGAGAATACGAGCAGTACTTC
>NA|TRBV28|TRBD2|TRBJ2-7
CASSSRLAGGHEQYF
TGTGCCAGCAGTTCCCGACTAGCGGGAGGTCACGAGCAGTACTTC
>NA|TRBV6-4|NA|TRBJ2-3
CASSALPTGASTDTQYF
TGTGCCAGCAGTGCCCTCCCGACGGGTGCTAGCACAGATACGCAGTATTTT
>NA|TRBV9|TRBD2|TRBJ2-7
CASSGTTSGIPTYEQYF
TGTGCCAGCAGCGGGACAACTAGCGGGATTCCTACCTACGAGCAGTACTTC
>NA|TRBV11-1|TRBD2|TRBJ2-3
CASSQLAGGADTQYF
TGTGCCAGCAGCCAACTAGCGGGAGGTGCAGATACGCAGTATTTT
>NA|TRBV5-1|NA|TRBJ2-7
CASSFEGTSYEQYF
TGCGCCAGCAGCTTTGAAGGGACCTCCTACGAGCAGTACTTC
>once|TRBV7-9|NA|TRBJ2-5
CASSFSLTVQETQYF
TGTGCCAGCAGCTTTAGCTTGACAGTTCAAGAGACCCAGTACTTC
>NA|TRBV6-5|NA|TRBJ2-5
CASSPDSQETQYF
TGTGCCAGCAGTCCCGACAGTCAAGAGACCCAGTACTTC
>NA|TRBV7-8|NA|TRBJ2-7
CASSSSQGHKFSYEQYF
TGTGCCAGCAGCTCAAGTCAAGGGCACAAATTCTCCTACGAGCAGTACTTC
>NA|TRBV16|NA|TRBJ2-5
CASSLIGIGETQYF
TGTGCCAGCAGCCTAATCGGCATCGGAGAGACCCAGTACTTC
>NA|TRBV10-2|NA|TRBJ1-1
CASSDRLMNTEAFF
TGCGCCAGCAGTGACAGGTTGATGAACACTGAAGCTTTCTTT
>NA|TRBV4-1|TRBD1|TRBJ2-4
CASSQGVGQGKNIQYF
TGCGCCAGCAGCCAAGGGGTGGGACAGGGGAAAAACATTCAGTACTTC
>NA|TRBV5-5|NA|TRBJ2-7
CASSLAGAYSYEQYF
TGTGCCAGCAGCTTGGCGGGGGCCTATTCCTACGAGCAGTACTTC
>NA|TRBV5-1|NA|TRBJ1-4
CASSFEGEKLFF
TGCGCCAGCAGCTTTGAAGGGGAAAAACTGTTTTTT
>once|TRBV6-6|NA|TRBJ1-2
CASSTREGSYYGYTF
TGTGCCAGCAGCACCCGCGAGGGGAGTTACTATGGCTACACCTTC
>NA|TRBV7-9|NA|TRBJ2-1
CASSERSGGNEQFF
TGTGCCAGCAGCGAAAGGTCGGGCGGGAATGAGCAGTTCTTC
>NA|TRBV9|TRBD1|TRBJ2-5
CASSGDRGLETQYF
TGTGCCAGCAGCGGGGACAGGGGGCTTGAGACCCAGTACTTC
>NA|TRBV30|TRBD1|TRBJ1-1
CAWSSTNDRDTEAFF
TGTGCCTGGAGTAGCACAAACGACAGGGACACTGAAGCTTTCTTT
>NA|TRBV29-1|NA|TRBJ2-7
CSAKDPIFYEQYF
TGCAGCGCTAAGGACCCCATTTTCTACGAGCAGTACTTC
>NA|TRBV29-1|TRBD1|TRBJ1-2
CSVEWGDRETGYTF
TGCAGCGTTGAGTGGGGGGACAGGGAAACTGGCTACACCTTC
>NA|TRBV4-1|NA|TRBJ2-7
CASSQRDGYYEQYF
TGCGCCAGCAGCCAGAGGGACGGATACTACGAGCAGTACTTC
>once|TRBV4-1|NA|TRBJ1-1
CASSQQRDTEAFF
TGCGCCAGCAGCCAGCAGCGGGACACTGAAGCTTTCTTT
>NA|TRBV5-1|TRBD2|TRBJ2-3
CASSSFSGNADTQYF
TGCGCCAGCAGCTCCTTTAGCGGGAACGCAGATACGCAGTATTTT
>NA|TRBV5-1|TRBD2|TRBJ2-1
CASSSSSGRAHEQFF
TGCGCCAGCAGCTCCTCTAGCGGGAGGGCCCATGAGCAGTTCTTC
>NA|TRBV15|TRBD1|TRBJ2-2
CATRQGGAGELFF
TGTGCCACTAGACAGGGTGGGGCCGGGGAGCTGTTTTTT
>NA|TRBV27|TRBD1|TRBJ1-1
CASSLVVGRGLLNTEAFF
TGTGCCAGCAGTTTAGTCGTAGGTAGGGGGCTCTTGAACACTGAAGCTTTCTTT
>few|TRBV11-3|NA|TRBJ2-5
CASSLKGDGRETQYF
TGTGCCAGCAGCTTAAAAGGAGACGGGAGAGAGACCCAGTACTTC
>few|TRBV27|NA|TRBJ2-1
CASSLAGSSYNEQFF
TGTGCCAGCAGCTTGGCGGGTAGCTCCTACAATGAGCAGTTCTTC
>NA|TRBV5-8|TRBD1|TRBJ1-2
CASSWGQGNYGYTF
TGTGCCAGCAGCTGGGGACAGGGTAACTATGGCTACACCTTC